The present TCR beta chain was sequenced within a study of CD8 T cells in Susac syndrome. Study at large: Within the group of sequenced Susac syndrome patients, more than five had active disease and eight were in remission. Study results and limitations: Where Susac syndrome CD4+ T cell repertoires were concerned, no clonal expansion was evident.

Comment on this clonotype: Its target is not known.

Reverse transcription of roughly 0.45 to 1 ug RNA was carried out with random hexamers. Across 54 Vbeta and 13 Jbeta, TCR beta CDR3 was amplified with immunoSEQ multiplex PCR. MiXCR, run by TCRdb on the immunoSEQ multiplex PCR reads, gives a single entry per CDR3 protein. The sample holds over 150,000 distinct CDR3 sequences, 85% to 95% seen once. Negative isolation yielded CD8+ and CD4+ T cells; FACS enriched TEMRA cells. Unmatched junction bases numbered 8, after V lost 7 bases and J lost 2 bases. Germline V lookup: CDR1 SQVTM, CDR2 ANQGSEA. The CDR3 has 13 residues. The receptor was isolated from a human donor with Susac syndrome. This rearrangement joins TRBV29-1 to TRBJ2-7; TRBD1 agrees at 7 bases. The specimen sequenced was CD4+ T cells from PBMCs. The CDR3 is CSAKNRGAYEQYF. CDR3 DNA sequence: TGCAGCGCAAAAAACAGGGGCGCCTACGAGCAGTACTTC.